This T cell receptor beta chain was profiled in a study of T cells in Graves' hyperthyroidism and ophthalmopathy. Amplification of TCR beta CDR3 regions was performed using RNA transcripts as template. The TCR CDR3 was amplified in a first-round RT-PCR using the HTBI primer set. One entry per CDR3 protein results from TCRdb running MiXCR on the multiplex PCR reads. The sample carries about 500,000 distinct CDR3 sequences, 13% to 15% recorded once. This CDR3 is built from 14 residues. Germline loops: CDR1 SNHLY, CDR2 FYNNEI. Trimming at V came to 9 bases and at J to 6 bases, leaving 8 bases not matched to a gene. In this sample, this clonotype turned up many times.

Sequenced material: blood. The source of this sequence is a woman younger than 35 with Graves' hyperthyroidism. V gene TRBV2 combines with J gene TRBJ2-4; 10 bases align to TRBD1. The CDR3: CARGGQGKRNIQYF. The CDR3 DNA is TGTGCCAGAGGGGGACAGGGGAAGAGAAACATTCAGTACTTC.